A few counts support the clone carrying this T cell receptor (beta chain). This sample was taken from a study of T cell responses to AZD1222 COVID-19 vaccine. V shed 3 bases, J shed 8 bases, and the junction held 7 bases outside the gene matches. There are 15 residues in the CDR3. Germline V gene lookup returns CDR1 MGHDK and CDR2 SYGVNS. The protocol was immunoSEQ multiplex PCR, while the TCRdb copy is restricted to in-frame clones and leaves out a portion. The sample lists 110,000 to 150,000 clones; 80% to 95% were seen once. The TCR comes from an adult in good health. V and J are TRBV25-1 and TRBJ2-1; 10 bases are a match to TRBD2. The sequences come from peripheral blood, collected on day 0 of AZD1222 vaccination. The CDR3 DNA sequence: TGTGCCAGCAGTGATACAGCGGGAGGGCCGGATGAGCAGTTCTTC. Translated: CASSDTAGGPDEQFF.